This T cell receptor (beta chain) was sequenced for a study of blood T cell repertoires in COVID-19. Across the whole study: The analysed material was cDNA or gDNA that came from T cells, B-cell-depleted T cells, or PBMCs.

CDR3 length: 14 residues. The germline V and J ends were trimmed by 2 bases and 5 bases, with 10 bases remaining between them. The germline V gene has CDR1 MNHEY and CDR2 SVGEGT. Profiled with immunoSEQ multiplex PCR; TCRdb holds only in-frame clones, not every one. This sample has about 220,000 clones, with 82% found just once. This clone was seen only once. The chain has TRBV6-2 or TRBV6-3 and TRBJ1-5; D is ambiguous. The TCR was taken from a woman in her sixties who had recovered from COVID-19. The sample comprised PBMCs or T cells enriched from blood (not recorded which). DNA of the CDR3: TGTGCCAGCAGTTACGTCAGGCAGGATCAGCCCCAGCATTTT. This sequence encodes CASSYVRQDQPQHF.